The sequence of this TCR beta chain was determined in a study of blood T cell repertoires in COVID-19. Background on the study: COVID-19 samples, acute and convalescent, were from the United States, Italy and Spain. PBMCs, B-cell-depleted T cells, or T cells provided the cDNA or gDNA that made up the material.

In the authors' workflow: Nucleated cell counts were estimated from reference gene primer amplification. Clones were read by immunoSEQ multiplex PCR, and TCRdb kept only the in-frame ones, dropping some. That table gives V, J and clone size, and the DNA gave D and trimming. Here the sample spans more than 250,000 clones, 87% being singletons. Trimming cost V 6 bases and J 0 bases; bases outside gene matches: 2. Per the germline V gene, CDR1 is KGHSH and CDR2 is LQKENI. The CDR3 runs to 14 residues. The TCR was taken from a man aged 50 to 60 with active or convalescent COVID-19. This rearrangement joins TRBV18 to TRBJ2-7; 10 bases align to TRBD2. The specimen sequenced was peripheral blood. CDR3 amino acids: CASSASGSSYEQYF. The CDR3 bases are TGTGCCAGCTCGGCTAGCGGGAGCTCCTACGAGCAGTACTTC.